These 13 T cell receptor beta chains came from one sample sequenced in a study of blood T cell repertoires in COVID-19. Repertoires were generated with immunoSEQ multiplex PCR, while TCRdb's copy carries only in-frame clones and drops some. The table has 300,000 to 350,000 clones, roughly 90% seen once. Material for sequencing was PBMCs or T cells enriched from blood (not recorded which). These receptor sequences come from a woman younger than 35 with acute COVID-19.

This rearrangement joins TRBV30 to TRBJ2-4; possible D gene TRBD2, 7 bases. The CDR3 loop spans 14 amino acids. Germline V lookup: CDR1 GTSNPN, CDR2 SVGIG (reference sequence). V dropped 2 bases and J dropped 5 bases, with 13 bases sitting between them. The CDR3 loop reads CAWSHGGPQNIQYF. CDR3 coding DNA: TGTGCCTGGAGTCACGGGGGGCCCCAAAACATTCAGTACTTC.

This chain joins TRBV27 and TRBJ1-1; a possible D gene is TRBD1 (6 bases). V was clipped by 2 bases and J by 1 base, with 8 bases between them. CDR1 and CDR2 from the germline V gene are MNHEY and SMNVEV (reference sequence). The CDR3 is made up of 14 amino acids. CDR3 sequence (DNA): TGTGCCAGCAGTTTAAGCAGGGGGAACACTGAAGCTTTCTTT. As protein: CASSLSRGNTEAFF.

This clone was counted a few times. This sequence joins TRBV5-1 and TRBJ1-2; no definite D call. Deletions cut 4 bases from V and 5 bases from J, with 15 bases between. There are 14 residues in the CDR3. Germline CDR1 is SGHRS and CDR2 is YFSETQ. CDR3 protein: CASSPEAEMYGYTF. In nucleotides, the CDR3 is TGCGCCAGCAGCCCGGAGGCAGAAATGTATGGCTACACCTTC.

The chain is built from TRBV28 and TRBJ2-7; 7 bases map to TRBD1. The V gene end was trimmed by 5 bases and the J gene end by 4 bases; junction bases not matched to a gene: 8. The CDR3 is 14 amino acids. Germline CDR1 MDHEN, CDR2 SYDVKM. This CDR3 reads CASSGTGVLYEQYF. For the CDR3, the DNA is TGTGCCAGCAGTGGCACAGGGGTCTTGTACGAGCAGTACTTC.

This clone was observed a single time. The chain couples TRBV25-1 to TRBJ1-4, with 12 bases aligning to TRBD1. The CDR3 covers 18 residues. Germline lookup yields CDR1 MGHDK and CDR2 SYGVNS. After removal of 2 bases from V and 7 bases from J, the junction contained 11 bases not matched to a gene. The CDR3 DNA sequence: TGTGCCAGCAGTGAACCACCGGGACAGGGGGCGACTGGTGAAAAACTGTTTTTT. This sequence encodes CASSEPPGQGATGEKLFF.

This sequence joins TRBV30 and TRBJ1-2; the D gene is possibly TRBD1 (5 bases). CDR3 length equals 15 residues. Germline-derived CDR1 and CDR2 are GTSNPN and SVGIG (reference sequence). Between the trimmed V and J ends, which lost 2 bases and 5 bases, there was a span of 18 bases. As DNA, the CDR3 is TGTGCCTGGAGTCCCCCCGGGGGAAACAATTATGGCTACACCTTC. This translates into CAWSPPGGNNYGYTF.

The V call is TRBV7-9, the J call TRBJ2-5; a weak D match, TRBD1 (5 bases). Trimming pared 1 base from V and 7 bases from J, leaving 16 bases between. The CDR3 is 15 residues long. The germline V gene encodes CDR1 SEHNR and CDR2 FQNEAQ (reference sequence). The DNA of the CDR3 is TGTGCCAGCAGCTTAGAACAGGTGTCACGGGCGACCCAGTACTTC. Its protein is CASSLEQVSRATQYF.

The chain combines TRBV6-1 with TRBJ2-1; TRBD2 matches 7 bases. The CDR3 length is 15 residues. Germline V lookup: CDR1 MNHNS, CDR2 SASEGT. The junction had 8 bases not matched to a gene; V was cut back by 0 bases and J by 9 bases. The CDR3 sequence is CASSEAAGEGTEQFF. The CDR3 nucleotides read TGTGCCAGCAGTGAAGCGGCGGGAGAGGGCACTGAGCAGTTCTTC.

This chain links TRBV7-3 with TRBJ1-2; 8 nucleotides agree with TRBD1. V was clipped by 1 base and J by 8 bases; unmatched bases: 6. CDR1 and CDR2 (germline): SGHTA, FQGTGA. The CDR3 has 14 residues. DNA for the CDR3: TGTGCCAGCAGCTTAAGCGGTCAGGGGGCAGGCTACACCTTC. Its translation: CASSLSGQGAGYTF. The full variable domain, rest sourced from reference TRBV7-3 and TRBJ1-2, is GAGVSQTPSNKVTEKGKYVELRCDPISGHTALYWYRQSLGQGPEFLIYFQGTGAADDSGLPNDRFFAVRPEGSVSTLKIQRTERGDSAVYLCASSLSGQGAGYTFGSGTRLTVV.

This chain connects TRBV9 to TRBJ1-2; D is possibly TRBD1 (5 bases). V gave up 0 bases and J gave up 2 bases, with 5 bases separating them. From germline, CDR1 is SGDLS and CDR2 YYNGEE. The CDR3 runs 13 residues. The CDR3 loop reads CASSVEGNYGYTF. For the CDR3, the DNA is TGTGCCAGCAGCGTAGAGGGGAACTATGGCTACACCTTC. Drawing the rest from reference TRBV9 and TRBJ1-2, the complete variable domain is DSGVTQTPKHLITATGQRVTLRCSPRSGDLSVYWYQQSLDQGLQFLIQYYNGEERAKGNILERFSAQQFPDLHSELNLSSLELGDSALYFCASSVEGNYGYTFGSGTRLTVV.

The CDR3 DNA is TGTGCCAGCTCAACCGGGACAGTCTATGGCTACACCTTC. It is translated as CASSTGTVYGYTF. The J gene is TRBJ1-2, the V gene TRBV18; 7 nucleotides agree with TRBD1. The V and J ends lost 5 bases and 4 bases, in that order; junction bases with no gene match: 4. Looked up from germline, CDR1 is KGHSH and CDR2 is LQKENI. There are 13 residues in the CDR3. The full variable domain, in which reference TRBV18 and TRBJ1-2 provide the parts outside the CDR3, is NAGVMQNPRHLVRRRGQEARLRCSPMKGHSHVYWYRQLPEEGLKFMVYLQKENIIDESGMPKERFSAEFPKEGPSILRIQQVVRGDSAAYFCASSTGTVYGYTFGSGTRLTVV.

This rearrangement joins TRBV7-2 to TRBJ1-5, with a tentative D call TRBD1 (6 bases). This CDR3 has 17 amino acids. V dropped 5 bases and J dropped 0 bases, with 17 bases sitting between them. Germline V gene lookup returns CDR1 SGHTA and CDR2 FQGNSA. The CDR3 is CASSNRGGPNSNQPQHF. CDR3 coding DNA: TGTGCCAGCAGCAACCGGGGGGGGCCAAATAGCAATCAGCCCCAGCATTTT. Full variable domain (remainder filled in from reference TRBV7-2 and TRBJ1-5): GAGVSQSPSNKVTEKGKDVELRCDPISGHTALYWYRQSLGQGLEFLIYFQGNSAPDKSGLPSDRFSAERTGGSVSTLTIQRTQQEDSAVYLCASSNRGGPNSNQPQHFGDGTRLSIL.

CDR3 bases: TGTGCCAGCAGCTTAGCGCTGGACAGTCAAGAGACCCAGTACTTC. Translating gives CASSLALDSQETQYF. The chain carries TRBV7-9 and TRBJ2-5; possible D gene TRBD1, 6 bases. There are 15 residues in the CDR3. Trimming took 0 bases from V and 2 from J, leaving 10 bases between them. The germline V gene has CDR1 SEHNR and CDR2 FQNEAQ (reference sequence).